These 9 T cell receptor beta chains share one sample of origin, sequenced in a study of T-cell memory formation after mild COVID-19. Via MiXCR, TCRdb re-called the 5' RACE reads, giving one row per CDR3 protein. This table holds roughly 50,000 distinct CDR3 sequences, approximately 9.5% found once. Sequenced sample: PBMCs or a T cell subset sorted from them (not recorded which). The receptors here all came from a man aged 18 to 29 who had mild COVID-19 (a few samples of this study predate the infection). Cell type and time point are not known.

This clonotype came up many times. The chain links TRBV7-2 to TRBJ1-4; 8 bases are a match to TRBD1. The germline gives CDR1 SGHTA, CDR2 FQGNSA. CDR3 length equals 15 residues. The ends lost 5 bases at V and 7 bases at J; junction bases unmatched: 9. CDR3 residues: CASSIETGVGEKLFF. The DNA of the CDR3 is TGTGCCAGCAGCATAGAGACAGGGGTTGGTGAAAAACTGTTTTTT.

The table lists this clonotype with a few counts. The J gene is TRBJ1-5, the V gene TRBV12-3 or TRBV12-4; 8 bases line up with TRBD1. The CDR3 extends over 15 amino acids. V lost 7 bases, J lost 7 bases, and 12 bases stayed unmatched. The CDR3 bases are TGTGCCAGCACCTCCACCGGGACAGGAATCCAGCCCCAGCATTTT. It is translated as CASTSTGTGIQPQHF.

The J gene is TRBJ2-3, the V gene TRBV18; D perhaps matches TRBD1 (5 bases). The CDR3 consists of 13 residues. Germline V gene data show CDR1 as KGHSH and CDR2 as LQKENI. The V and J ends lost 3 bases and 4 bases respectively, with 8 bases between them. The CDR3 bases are TGTGCCAGCTCACCGGCAGGGTCAGATACGCAGTATTTT. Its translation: CASSPAGSDTQYF.

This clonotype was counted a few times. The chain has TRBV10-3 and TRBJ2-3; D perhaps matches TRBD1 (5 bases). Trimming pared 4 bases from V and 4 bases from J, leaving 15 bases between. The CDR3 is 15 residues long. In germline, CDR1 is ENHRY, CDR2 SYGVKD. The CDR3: CAISADISGPDTQYF. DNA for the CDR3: TGTGCCATCAGTGCCGACATCTCAGGGCCAGATACGCAGTATTTT.

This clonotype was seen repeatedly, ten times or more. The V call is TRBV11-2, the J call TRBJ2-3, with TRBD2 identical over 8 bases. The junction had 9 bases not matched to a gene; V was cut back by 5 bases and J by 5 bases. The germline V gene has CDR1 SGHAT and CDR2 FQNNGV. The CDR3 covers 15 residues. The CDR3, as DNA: TGTGCCAGCAGCCATTGGCGGGGGGACCGAGATACGCAGTATTTT. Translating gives CASSHWRGDRDTQYF.

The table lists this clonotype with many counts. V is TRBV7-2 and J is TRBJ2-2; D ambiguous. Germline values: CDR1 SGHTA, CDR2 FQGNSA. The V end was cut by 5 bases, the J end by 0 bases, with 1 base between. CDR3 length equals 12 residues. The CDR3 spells CASSPNTGELFF. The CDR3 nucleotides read TGTGCCAGCAGCCCGAACACCGGGGAGCTGTTTTTT.

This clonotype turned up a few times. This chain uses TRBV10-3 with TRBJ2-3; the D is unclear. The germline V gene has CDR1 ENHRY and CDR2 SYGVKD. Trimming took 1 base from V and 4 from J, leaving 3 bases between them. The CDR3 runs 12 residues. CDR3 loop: CAISEWSDTQYF. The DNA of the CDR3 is TGTGCCATCAGTGAGTGGTCAGATACGCAGTATTTT.

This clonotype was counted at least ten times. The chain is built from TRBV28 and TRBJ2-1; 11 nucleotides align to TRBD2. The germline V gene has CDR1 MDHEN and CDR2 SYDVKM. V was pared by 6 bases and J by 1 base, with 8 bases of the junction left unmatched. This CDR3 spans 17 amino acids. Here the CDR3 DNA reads TGTGCCAGCAGCTCTAGCGGGGGGTTTGGTTCCTACAATGAGCAGTTCTTC. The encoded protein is CASSSSGGFGSYNEQFF.

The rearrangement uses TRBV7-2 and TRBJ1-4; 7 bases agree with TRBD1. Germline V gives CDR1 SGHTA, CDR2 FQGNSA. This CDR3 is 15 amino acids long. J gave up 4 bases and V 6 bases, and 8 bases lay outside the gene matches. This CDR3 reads CASRPTGALNEKLFF. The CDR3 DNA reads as TGTGCCAGCAGACCTACAGGGGCCCTTAATGAAAAACTGTTTTTT.